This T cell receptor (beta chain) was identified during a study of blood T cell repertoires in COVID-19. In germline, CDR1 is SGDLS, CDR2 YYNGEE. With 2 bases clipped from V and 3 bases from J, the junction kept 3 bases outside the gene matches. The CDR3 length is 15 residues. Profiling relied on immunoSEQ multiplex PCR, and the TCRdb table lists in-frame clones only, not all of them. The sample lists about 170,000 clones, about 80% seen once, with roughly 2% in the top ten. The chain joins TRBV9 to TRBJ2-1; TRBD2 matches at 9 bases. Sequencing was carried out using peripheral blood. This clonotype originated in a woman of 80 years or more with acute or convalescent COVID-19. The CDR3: CASSVRLADYNEQFF. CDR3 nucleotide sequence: TGTGCCAGCAGCGTCAGACTAGCGGACTACAATGAGCAGTTCTTC.